The 27 T cell receptor beta chains listed next were all sequenced from one sample in a study of cytomegalovirus exposure and HLA in healthy donors. The PCR had 60 Vbeta and 13 Jbeta primers. Assay: immunoSEQ multiplex PCR; the TCRdb copy retains only in-frame clones and omits some. The data show about 98,000 clones, around four fifths seen once. What was sequenced was PBMCs. The receptors here all came from a female donor in good health and CMV-seropositive.

The chain uses TRBV5-1 and TRBJ1-5; D is ambiguous. The CDR3 consists of 18 residues. The germline V gene has CDR1 SGHRS and CDR2 YFSETQ. Between the trimmed V and J ends, which lost 0 bases and 0 bases, there was a span of 16 bases. CDR3 in amino acids: CASSLGQASAYSNQPQHF. The CDR3, as DNA: TGCGCCAGCAGCTTGGGCCAAGCGTCCGCTTATAGCAATCAGCCCCAGCATTTT.

The chain's CDR3 is CASSSGLAGFSYNEQFF. For the CDR3, the DNA is TGTGCCAGCAGCTCCGGGCTAGCGGGCTTCTCCTACAATGAGCAGTTCTTC. The chain carries TRBV7-9 and TRBJ2-1, with TRBD2 matching over 8 bases. The germline gives CDR1 SEHNR, CDR2 FQNEAQ (reference sequence). CDR3 length equals 17 residues. The ends lost 4 bases at V and 0 bases at J; junction bases unmatched: 8.

This chain links TRBV6-1 with TRBJ1-1; D is unclear. Trimming pared 6 bases from V and 0 bases from J, leaving 11 bases between. Germline lookup yields CDR1 MNHNS and CDR2 SASEGT. The CDR3 consists of 14 residues. In DNA, the CDR3 is TGTGCCAGCAGAGAGTCCGGGATGAACACTGAAGCTTTCTTT. The encoded protein is CASRESGMNTEAFF.

Details on this clone: One junction end does not reproduce the germline sequence, and a read error may be involved. The J gene is TRBJ2-7, the V gene TRBV5-1; TRBD1 agrees at 7 bases. Per the germline V gene, CDR1 is SGHRS and CDR2 is YFSETQ. The CDR3 is made up of 17 amino acids. The DNA of the CDR3 is TGCGCCAGCCGCTTGGGGGTCCTTCGACAGGGCGTGTACGAGCAGTACTTC. Its protein product is CASRLGVLRQGVYEQYF.

This clone was picked up one time. This chain uses TRBV4-1 with TRBJ1-2; maybe TRBD1 (5 bases). Trimming removed 4 bases from V and 7 bases from J, with 13 bases in between. CDR1 and CDR2 (germline): MGHRA, YSYEKL. This CDR3 is built from 13 residues. CDR3: CASSRPGLGGYTF. In DNA form, the CDR3 reads TGCGCCAGCAGCCGCCCAGGGTTGGGTGGCTACACCTTC.

A single count supports this clone. This chain joins TRBV7-9 and TRBJ1-3; D is possibly TRBD1 (5 bases). Germline CDR1 and CDR2: SEHNR and FQNEAQ (reference sequence). The CDR3 has 16 residues. Trimming left V 3 bases short and J 1 base short, with 13 bases between. The CDR3 here is CASSFLRQSSGNTIYF. The CDR3 DNA sequence: TGTGCCAGCAGCTTCCTCAGACAGTCGTCTGGAAACACCATATATTTT.

The chain has TRBV5-1 and TRBJ1-3, with no clear D. This CDR3 spans 15 amino acids. Trimming cost V 5 bases and J 0 bases, with 12 bases left between them. Germline V CDR1 and CDR2: SGHRS, YFSETQ. CDR3 nucleotide sequence: TGCGCCAGCAGAACAGACGGAAGCTCTGGAAACACCATATATTTT. Translation gives CASRTDGSSGNTIYF.

This rearrangement joins TRBV7-2 to TRBJ2-7, with D possibly being TRBD2 (6 bases). Germline assignment: CDR1 SGHTA and CDR2 FQGNSA. This CDR3 has 14 amino acids. V shed 2 bases and J shed 4 bases, with 12 bases lying between them. The DNA of the CDR3 is TGTGCCAGCAGCTTAACGGGGGTCGTGTACGAGCAGTACTTC. This gives the protein CASSLTGVVYEQYF.

The chain combines TRBV7-9 with TRBJ1-2; D not certain. Germline V gives CDR1 SEHNR, CDR2 FQNEAQ (reference sequence). This CDR3 contains 13 residues. V was cut by 8 bases and J by 0 bases, with 10 bases left in between. The CDR3 here is CASERGANYGYTF. DNA of the CDR3: TGTGCCAGCGAACGCGGAGCTAACTATGGCTACACCTTC.

This chain links TRBV30 with TRBJ2-5; possibly TRBD1 for D (6 bases). In germline, CDR1 is GTSNPN, CDR2 SVGIG (reference sequence). This CDR3 contains 14 residues. The V end was cut by 3 bases, the J end by 1 base, with 12 bases between. The CDR3 DNA follows: TGTGCCTGGAGCTTTGGGGGCCTCCAAGAGACCCAGTACTTC. As protein: CAWSFGGLQETQYF.

This sequence joins TRBV11-1 and TRBJ2-7; 11 bases fit TRBD2. V trimming: 5 bases; J trimming: 3 bases; junction bases outside the gene matches: 3. This CDR3 is built from 14 residues. Germline assignment: CDR1 SGHAT and CDR2 FQDESV (reference sequence). The chain's CDR3 is CASSRGLADYEQYF. CDR3 DNA: TGTGCCAGCAGCAGGGGACTAGCGGACTACGAGCAGTACTTC.

This chain uses TRBV23-1 with TRBJ1-1, with unresolved D. TRBV23-1 is labeled an ORF, and its function is uncertain. CDR3 size: 15 residues. Trimming stripped 2 bases from V and 1 base from J, with 11 bases between. The CDR3 spells CASSQKRQTNTEAFF. The CDR3 DNA reads as TGCGCCAGCAGTCAAAAGCGTCAGACGAACACTGAAGCTTTCTTT.

This chain links TRBV5-1 with TRBJ1-3; D remains ambiguous. The CDR3 totals 16 residues. V lost 0 bases to trimming and J lost 0 bases, with 10 bases between them. Looked up from germline, CDR1 is SGHRS and CDR2 is YFSETQ. CDR3 amino acids: CASSLGGQPSGNTIYF. CDR3 nucleotides: TGCGCCAGCAGCTTGGGCGGGCAGCCCTCTGGAAACACCATATATTTT.

V usage is TRBV9 and J usage is TRBJ2-7, with 9 bases matching TRBD1. The CDR3 contains 15 residues. V lost 2 bases to trimming and J lost 5 bases; unmatched junction nucleotides: 8. Germline V CDR1 and CDR2: SGDLS, YYNGEE. Here the CDR3 reads CASSVTGTGIHEQYF. The DNA for the CDR3 is TGTGCCAGCAGCGTGACTGGGACAGGGATCCACGAGCAGTACTTC.

This chain links TRBV5-1 with TRBJ2-1; 8 nucleotides align to TRBD1. Germline CDR1 and CDR2: SGHRS and YFSETQ. The junction had 15 bases not matched to a gene; V was cut back by 4 bases and J by 6 bases. The CDR3 contains 17 residues. In DNA, the CDR3 is TGCGCCAGCAGCGGCACCCCCGGGACAGGTATTGTCAATGAGCAGTTCTTC. Amino acids: CASSGTPGTGIVNEQFF.

The chain employs TRBV29-1 and TRBJ2-7; 7 nucleotides line up with TRBD1. J lost 9 bases, V lost 3 bases, and 8 bases had no gene match. This CDR3 spans 12 amino acids. In germline, CDR1 is SQVTM, CDR2 ANQGSEA. Here the CDR3 DNA reads TGCAGCGTTGAGGAGACAGGGCCCTCGCAGTACTTC. Encoded protein: CSVEETGPSQYF.

This clone was found a few times. The gene calls are TRBV27 and TRBJ1-1; D is uncertain. Trimming left V 2 bases short and J 2 bases short, with 6 bases between. The CDR3 extends over 13 amino acids. Germline assignment: CDR1 MNHEY and CDR2 SMNVEV (reference sequence). As DNA, the CDR3 is TGTGCCAGCAGTTTAGAGATAAACACTGAAGCTTTCTTT. Amino acids: CASSLEINTEAFF.

For this clone: This sample also contains other DNA sequences that code for the same CDR3. This chain joins TRBV6-1 and TRBJ2-7, with TRBD1 identical over 8 bases. J gave up 3 bases and V 6 bases, and 10 bases lay outside the gene matches. The germline V gene has CDR1 MNHNS and CDR2 SASEGT. CDR3 length: 15 amino acids. Here the CDR3 reads CASRGMTGDLYEQYF. For the CDR3, the DNA is TGTGCCAGCAGGGGTATGACAGGGGACCTCTACGAGCAGTACTTC.

The chain recombines TRBV5-4 with TRBJ2-5; D perhaps matches TRBD1 (6 bases). Germline V gives CDR1 SGHNT, CDR2 YYREEE (reference sequence). V lost 9 bases to trimming and J lost 2 bases, with 20 bases between them. This CDR3 contains 15 residues. DNA of the CDR3: TGTGCCACCACCTCATCCCGGGACACTCAAGAGACCCAGTACTTC. As protein: CATTSSRDTQETQYF.

The chain is built from TRBV19 and TRBJ1-6, with 7 bases aligning to TRBD1. Trimming cost V 5 bases and J 2 bases; bases outside gene matches: 9. This CDR3 is built from 17 residues. In germline, CDR1 is LNHDA, CDR2 SQIVND (reference sequence). The CDR3 DNA is TGTGCCAGTAGTTCTACCTCCGGACAGGCCTATAATTCACCCCTCCACTTT. The encoded protein is CASSSTSGQAYNSPLHF. Full variable domain (missing parts from reference TRBV19 and TRBJ1-6): DGGITQSPKYLFRKEGQNVTLSCEQNLNHDAMYWYRQDPGQGLRLIYYSQIVNDFQKGDIAEGYSVSREKKESFPLTVTSAQKNPTAFYLCASSSTSGQAYNSPLHFGNGTRLTVT.

J is TRBJ1-5 and V is TRBV29-1; 7 bases are a match to TRBD1. The CDR3 contains 17 residues. The J segment lost 0 bases and the V segment lost 2 bases, leaving 10 bases of the junction unmatched. CDR1 and CDR2 (germline): SQVTM, ANQGSEA. The CDR3 protein is CSVEMGTAIYSNQPQHF. DNA for the CDR3: TGCAGCGTTGAAATGGGGACAGCAATTTATAGCAATCAGCCCCAGCATTTT.

The V call is TRBV28, the J call TRBJ2-5; 8 bases are a match to TRBD2. This CDR3 region has 14 residues. V was pared by 6 bases and J by 10 bases, with 13 bases of the junction left unmatched. CDR1 MDHEN and CDR2 SYDVKM come from the germline V gene. The CDR3 DNA reads TGTGCCAGCAGCCATCCCCACATCCGGGGGGGCCAGTACTTC. It codes for CASSHPHIRGGQYF. The variable domain in full, completed from reference TRBV28 and TRBJ2-5, reads DVKVTQSSRYLVKRTGEKVFLECVQDMDHENMFWYRQDPGLGLRLIYFSYDVKMKEKGDIPEGYSVSREKKERFSLILESASTNQTSMYLCASSHPHIRGGQYFGPGTRLLVL.

V usage is TRBV5-1 and J usage is TRBJ1-1; the match to TRBD1 covers 7 bases. Germline CDR1 and CDR2: SGHRS and YFSETQ. Trimming cost V 4 bases and J 4 bases; bases outside gene matches: 10. The CDR3 extends over 15 amino acids. The CDR3 coding sequence is TGCGCCAGCAGCCCCCAGACAGGGATCACCACTGAAGCTTTCTTT. As protein: CASSPQTGITTEAFF.

The rearrangement uses TRBV27 and TRBJ1-5; no reliable D call. The CDR3 consists of 15 residues. The V end lost 5 bases, the J end lost 0 bases, and 11 bases lay between the germline ends. Looked up from germline, CDR1 is MNHEY and CDR2 is SMNVEV (reference sequence). Here the CDR3 reads CASSPGLNSNQPQHF. DNA of the CDR3: TGTGCCAGCAGTCCCGGACTGAATAGCAATCAGCCCCAGCATTTT.

This chain links TRBV18 with TRBJ1-5; 8 bases are a match to TRBD1. Germline values: CDR1 KGHSH, CDR2 LQKENI. With V trimmed by 0 bases and J by 5 bases, 3 bases remained unmatched. The CDR3 runs 15 residues. This CDR3 reads CASSPPEQGDQPQHF. The CDR3 DNA reads TGTGCCAGCTCACCACCGGAACAGGGGGATCAGCCCCAGCATTTT. Together with reference TRBV18 and TRBJ1-5, the CDR3 gives the full variable domain: NAGVMQNPRHLVRRRGQEARLRCSPMKGHSHVYWYRQLPEEGLKFMVYLQKENIIDESGMPKERFSAEFPKEGPSILRIQQVVRGDSAAYFCASSPPEQGDQPQHFGDGTRLSIL.

J is TRBJ2-3 and V is TRBV28; 11 bases are a match to TRBD1. The CDR3 consists of 16 residues. Losses at the gene ends were 3 bases for V and 4 bases for J; bases not matched to a gene: 6. Germline CDR1 reads MDHEN; CDR2 reads SYDVKM. In DNA form, the CDR3 reads TGTGCCAGCAGTTTTGCGGGGACAGGGGGTCCAGATACGCAGTATTTT. Translation: CASSFAGTGGPDTQYF.

The chain recombines TRBV21-1 with TRBJ2-1; the D call of TRBD2 is as the table states it, not checked on the DNA. TRBV21-1 is designated a pseudogene. The CDR3 runs 20 residues. The CDR3 here is CASSKTPGLAGGQTDNEQFF. CDR3 sequence (DNA): TGTGCCAGCAGCAAGACGCCGGGACTAGCGGGGGGGCAAACTGACAATGAGCAGTTCTTC.